The rows below give T cell receptor beta chains drawn from one sample of a study of vaccination effects on CD4 cells after COVID-19. Their recognized antigens are unknown. Produced via immunoSEQ multiplex PCR; TCRdb's table is partial and in-frame only. The profile shows roughly 16,000 clones, more than 75% of them singletons. Sequencing was performed on CD4+ T cells from PBMCs cultured with HCoV-NL63 spike peptides, taken after COVID-19 vaccination. Receptors originate from a human donor who received a COVID-19 vaccine. The CDR3 runs from the conserved cysteine through the conserved F or W. D genes are given only for firm matches. Size values are once, few and many counts, or a class for expanded clones, and some rows have none.

d_gene: -
v_gene: TRBV6-5
j_gene: TRBJ1-2
abundance: -
CDR3aa: CASSYGVSGGYTF
CDR3nt: TGTGCCAGCAGTTACGGTGTAAGTGGAGGCTACACCTTC

d_gene: -
v_gene: TRBV5-1
j_gene: TRBJ1-2
abundance: -
CDR3aa: CASSLFPGGEEGYTF
CDR3nt: TGCGCCAGCAGCTTGTTTCCGGGGGGGGAAGAAGGCTACACCTTC

d_gene: TRBD2
v_gene: TRBV3-1/TRBV3-2
j_gene: TRBJ2-3
abundance: -
CDR3aa: CASSGEGGLDTQYF
CDR3nt: TGTGCCAGCAGCGGGGAGGGTGGGCTAGATACGCAGTATTTT

d_gene: TRBD1
v_gene: TRBV7-8
j_gene: TRBJ2-7
abundance: -
CDR3aa: CATGPTGGPTSGQYF
CDR3nt: TGTGCCACCGGACCCACAGGGGGCCCTACTTCTGGGCAGTACTTC

d_gene: TRBD1
v_gene: TRBV7-2
j_gene: TRBJ1-4
abundance: -
CDR3aa: CASSYYRGRMTNEKLFF
CDR3nt: TGTGCCAGCAGCTATTACAGGGGGAGGATGACTAATGAAAAACTGTTTTTT

d_gene: -
v_gene: TRBV7-9
j_gene: TRBJ1-4
abundance: once
CDR3aa: CASSIGEKLFF
CDR3nt: TGTGCCAGCAGCATCGGTGAAAAACTGTTTTTT

d_gene: TRBD1
v_gene: TRBV7-2
j_gene: TRBJ2-7
abundance: -
CDR3aa: CASSLVARGLNEQYF
CDR3nt: TGTGCCAGCAGCTTAGTTGCCAGGGGGCTTAACGAGCAGTACTTC

d_gene: -
v_gene: TRBV27
j_gene: TRBJ2-2
abundance: -
CDR3aa: CASTWRGPIGELFF
CDR3nt: TGTGCCAGCACGTGGAGGGGGCCCATCGGGGAGCTGTTTTTT

d_gene: -
v_gene: TRBV28
j_gene: TRBJ1-5
abundance: -
CDR3aa: CASVSPGQPQHF
CDR3nt: TGTGCCAGCGTAAGCCCGGGTCAGCCCCAGCATTTT

d_gene: -
v_gene: TRBV19
j_gene: TRBJ1-2
abundance: -
CDR3aa: CASSTGTKGGYTF
CDR3nt: TGTGCCAGTAGTACCGGGACTAAAGGCGGCTACACCTTC

d_gene: -
v_gene: TRBV2
j_gene: TRBJ1-4
abundance: -
CDR3aa: CASSPRDGGGEKLFF
CDR3nt: TGTGCCAGCAGTCCCAGAGATGGAGGGGGTGAAAAACTGTTTTTT

d_gene: -
v_gene: TRBV10-2
j_gene: TRBJ1-6
abundance: -
CDR3aa: CASSEYNSPLHF
CDR3nt: TGCGCCAGCAGTGAATACAATTCACCCCTCCACTTT

d_gene: -
v_gene: TRBV7-8
j_gene: TRBJ1-5
abundance: -
CDR3aa: CASSARQDQPQHF
CDR3nt: TGTGCCAGCAGCGCACGCCAGGATCAGCCCCAGCATTTT

d_gene: TRBD1
v_gene: TRBV29-1
j_gene: TRBJ2-7
abundance: -
CDR3aa: CSPREGAKEQYF
CDR3nt: TGCAGCCCTCGAGAGGGGGCGAAGGAGCAGTACTTC

d_gene: -
v_gene: TRBV11-2
j_gene: TRBJ2-3
abundance: -
CDR3aa: CASSSVVSAADTQYF
CDR3nt: TGTGCCAGCAGCTCCGTAGTTTCGGCAGCAGATACGCAGTATTTT

d_gene: TRBD1
v_gene: TRBV5-1
j_gene: TRBJ1-1
abundance: -
CDR3aa: CASSLLTGGNTEAFF
CDR3nt: TGCGCCAGCAGCTTGCTCACAGGGGGGAACACTGAAGCTTTCTTT

d_gene: -
v_gene: TRBV6-5
j_gene: TRBJ2-7
abundance: -
CDR3aa: CASLYRHPSYEQYF
CDR3nt: TGTGCCAGTCTCTACAGGCACCCCTCCTACGAGCAGTACTTC

d_gene: TRBD2
v_gene: TRBV11-1
j_gene: TRBJ2-2
abundance: -
CDR3aa: CASSKNSGTGTGELFF
CDR3nt: TGTGCCAGCAGCAAGAATAGCGGGACGGGCACCGGGGAGCTGTTTTTT

d_gene: TRBD1
v_gene: TRBV30
j_gene: TRBJ1-2
abundance: few
CDR3aa: CAWDRGGYTF
CDR3nt: TGTGCCTGGGACAGGGGTGGCTACACCTTC

d_gene: -
v_gene: TRBV12-3/TRBV12-4
j_gene: TRBJ2-5
abundance: -
CDR3aa: CASTQDVRETQYF
CDR3nt: TGTGCCAGCACCCAGGACGTGAGGGAGACCCAGTACTTC

d_gene: TRBD2
v_gene: TRBV5-6
j_gene: TRBJ2-7
abundance: -
CDR3aa: CASSFLRGGLYEQYF
CDR3nt: TGTGCCAGCAGCTTTCTCCGGGGGGGACTCTACGAGCAGTACTTC

d_gene: -
v_gene: TRBV28
j_gene: TRBJ2-7
abundance: -
CDR3aa: CASSPRTPYEQYF
CDR3nt: TGTGCCAGCAGTCCCAGGACTCCCTACGAGCAGTACTTC

d_gene: -
v_gene: TRBV10-3
j_gene: TRBJ1-2
abundance: -
CDR3aa: CAISDPREGVGGYTF
CDR3nt: TGTGCCATCAGTGATCCGAGAGAGGGGGTGGGAGGCTACACCTTC

d_gene: TRBD1
v_gene: TRBV5-1
j_gene: TRBJ2-2
abundance: -
CDR3aa: CASSAGQGGSGELFF
CDR3nt: TGCGCCAGCAGCGCAGGACAGGGGGGGTCCGGGGAGCTGTTTTTT

d_gene: TRBD2
v_gene: TRBV9
j_gene: TRBJ2-5
abundance: -
CDR3aa: CASSVRPSGGKETQYF
CDR3nt: TGTGCCAGCAGCGTAAGACCTAGCGGGGGAAAAGAGACCCAGTACTTC

d_gene: -
v_gene: TRBV28
j_gene: TRBJ1-3
abundance: few
CDR3aa: CASSPSGGTNTIYF
CDR3nt: TGTGCCAGCAGTCCCTCGGGGGGAACAAACACCATATATTTT

d_gene: TRBD2
v_gene: TRBV5-6
j_gene: TRBJ2-3
abundance: once
CDR3aa: CASSSYGGAVDTQYF
CDR3nt: TGTGCCAGCAGCTCGTACGGGGGGGCAGTAGATACGCAGTATTTT

d_gene: TRBD1
v_gene: TRBV5-1
j_gene: TRBJ1-2
abundance: few
CDR3aa: CASSLDLLTGGRGYTF
CDR3nt: TGCGCCAGCAGCTTGGACCTCTTGACAGGGGGGAGAGGCTACACCTTC

d_gene: TRBD1
v_gene: TRBV7-8
j_gene: TRBJ2-1
abundance: -
CDR3aa: CATRRGTDSYNEQFF
CDR3nt: TGTGCCACTCGAAGGGGGACAGACTCCTACAATGAGCAGTTCTTC

d_gene: -
v_gene: TRBV19
j_gene: TRBJ1-5
abundance: -
CDR3aa: CASSVVTGIGKPQHF
CDR3nt: TGTGCCAGTAGTGTCGTCACAGGCATTGGGAAGCCCCAGCATTTT

d_gene: TRBD2
v_gene: TRBV5-6
j_gene: TRBJ2-1
abundance: -
CDR3aa: CASSFGLAANEQFF
CDR3nt: TGTGCCAGCAGCTTCGGACTAGCTGCTAATGAGCAGTTCTTC

d_gene: -
v_gene: TRBV29-1
j_gene: TRBJ1-2
abundance: -
CDR3aa: CSADSHSYGYTF
CDR3nt: TGCAGCGCCGATTCCCATTCCTATGGCTACACCTTC

d_gene: TRBD2
v_gene: TRBV6-5
j_gene: TRBJ2-2
abundance: -
CDR3aa: CASRGLAAGELFF
CDR3nt: TGTGCCAGCAGGGGACTAGCTGCCGGGGAGCTGTTTTTT

d_gene: TRBD2
v_gene: TRBV2
j_gene: TRBJ2-1
abundance: -
CDR3aa: CASSGLAGMNEQFF
CDR3nt: TGTGCCAGCAGTGGACTAGCGGGGATGAATGAGCAGTTCTTC

d_gene: -
v_gene: TRBV24-1
j_gene: TRBJ2-2
abundance: -
CDR3aa: CATSSGPGELFF
CDR3nt: TGTGCCACCAGTTCTGGGCCCGGGGAGCTGTTTTTT

d_gene: TRBD1
v_gene: TRBV24-1
j_gene: TRBJ2-1
abundance: -
CDR3aa: CATSDPPGTGASDEQFF
CDR3nt: TGTGCCACCAGTGACCCTCCCGGGACAGGGGCTTCCGATGAGCAGTTCTTC

d_gene: TRBD2
v_gene: TRBV15
j_gene: TRBJ2-5
abundance: -
CDR3aa: CATSSRGGPETQYF
CDR3nt: TGTGCCACCAGCTCCCGGGGGGGCCCTGAGACCCAGTACTTC

d_gene: -
v_gene: TRBV10-3
j_gene: TRBJ1-1
abundance: once
CDR3aa: CAISQMTDTEAFF
CDR3nt: TGTGCCATCAGCCAGATGACAGACACTGAAGCTTTCTTT

d_gene: TRBD1
v_gene: TRBV4-2
j_gene: TRBJ2-7
abundance: once
CDR3aa: CASSQGQGAYEQYF
CDR3nt: TGTGCCAGCAGCCAAGGACAGGGGGCCTACGAGCAGTACTTC

d_gene: -
v_gene: TRBV5-1
j_gene: TRBJ2-5
abundance: -
CDR3aa: CASRVPSVETQYF
CDR3nt: TGCGCCAGCAGAGTCCCCTCGGTGGAGACCCAGTACTTC

d_gene: TRBD1
v_gene: TRBV18
j_gene: TRBJ1-1
abundance: -
CDR3aa: CASSSQGVVNTEAFF
CDR3nt: TGTGCCAGCTCATCCCAGGGGGTCGTGAACACTGAAGCTTTCTTT

d_gene: TRBD1
v_gene: TRBV28
j_gene: TRBJ1-6
abundance: -
CDR3aa: CASSGKDRASNSPLHF
CDR3nt: TGTGCCAGCAGCGGAAAGGACAGGGCCAGTAATTCACCCCTCCACTTT

d_gene: -
v_gene: TRBV10-1
j_gene: TRBJ1-5
abundance: few
CDR3aa: CASSSCQNQPQHF
CDR3nt: TGCGCCAGCAGTAGTTGCCAAAATCAGCCCCAGCATTTT

d_gene: TRBD2
v_gene: TRBV7-9
j_gene: TRBJ2-1
abundance: -
CDR3aa: CASSLTSGGIEQFF
CDR3nt: TGTGCCAGCAGCTTAACTAGCGGGGGGATTGAGCAGTTCTTC

d_gene: -
v_gene: TRBV11-2
j_gene: TRBJ2-7
abundance: -
CDR3aa: CASQKSRGLSYEQYF
CDR3nt: TGTGCCAGCCAAAAGTCGAGAGGACTTTCCTACGAGCAGTACTTC

d_gene: TRBD2
v_gene: TRBV2
j_gene: TRBJ2-2
abundance: few
CDR3aa: CASEREPGELFF
CDR3nt: TGTGCCAGCGAGCGGGAGCCCGGGGAGCTGTTTTTT

d_gene: -
v_gene: TRBV15
j_gene: TRBJ2-7
abundance: -
CDR3aa: CATSRSLWGLDSYEQYF
CDR3nt: TGTGCCACCAGCAGATCCCTATGGGGCTTGGACAGCTACGAGCAGTACTTC

d_gene: -
v_gene: TRBV2
j_gene: TRBJ2-7
abundance: -
CDR3aa: CASSEWAFYEQYF
CDR3nt: TGTGCCAGCAGTGAATGGGCGTTCTACGAGCAGTACTTC